Given below is one TCR beta chain in context. V shed 5 bases, J shed 7 bases, and the junction held 5 bases outside the gene matches. The CDR3 loop spans 14 amino acids. The germline V gene encodes CDR1 SGHRS and CDR2 YFSETQ. The protocol was immunoSEQ multiplex PCR, while the TCRdb copy is restricted to in-frame clones and leaves out a portion. The sample has 25,000 to 35,000 clones; 80% to 90% are singletons. This sample is drawn from a study of PD-L1 blockade in urothelial cancer. Time point meaning: peripheral blood 6 weeks after treatment start. This TCR was sampled from a man between 70 and 80 years old with urothelial cancer. The input for sequencing was PBMCs, taken around atezolizumab (anti-PD-L1) treatment. The chain carries TRBV5-1 and TRBJ2-1; 11 nucleotides match TRBD1. This chain's CDR3 is CASRGGTGGNEQFF. CDR3 DNA sequence: TGCGCCAGCAGGGGGGGGACAGGGGGAAATGAGCAGTTCTTC.